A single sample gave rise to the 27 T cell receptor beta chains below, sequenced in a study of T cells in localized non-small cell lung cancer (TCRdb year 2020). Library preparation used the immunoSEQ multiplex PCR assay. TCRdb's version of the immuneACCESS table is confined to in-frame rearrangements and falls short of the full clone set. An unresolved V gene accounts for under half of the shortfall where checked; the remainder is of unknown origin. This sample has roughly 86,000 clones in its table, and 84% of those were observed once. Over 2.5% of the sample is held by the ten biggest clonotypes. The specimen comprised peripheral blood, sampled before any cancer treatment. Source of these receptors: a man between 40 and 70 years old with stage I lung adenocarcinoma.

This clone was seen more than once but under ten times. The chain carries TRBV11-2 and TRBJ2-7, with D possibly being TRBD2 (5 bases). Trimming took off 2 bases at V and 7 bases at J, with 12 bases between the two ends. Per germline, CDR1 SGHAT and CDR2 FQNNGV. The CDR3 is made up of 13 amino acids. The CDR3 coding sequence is TGTGCCAGCAGCTTATTCCGAACGGGAGAGCAGTACTTC. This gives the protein CASSLFRTGEQYF. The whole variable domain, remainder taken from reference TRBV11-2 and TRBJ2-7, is EAGVAQSPRYKIIEKRQSVAFWCNPISGHATLYWYQQILGQGPKLLIQFQNNGVVDDSQLPKDRFSAERLKGVDSTLKIQPAKLEDSAVYLCASSLFRTGEQYFGPGTRLTVT.

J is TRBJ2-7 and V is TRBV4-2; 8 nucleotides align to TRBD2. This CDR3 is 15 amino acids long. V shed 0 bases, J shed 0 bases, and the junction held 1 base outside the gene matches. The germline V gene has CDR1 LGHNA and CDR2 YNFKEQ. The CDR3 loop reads CASSQESGSSYEQYF. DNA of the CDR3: TGTGCCAGCAGCCAAGAAAGCGGGAGCTCCTACGAGCAGTACTTC.

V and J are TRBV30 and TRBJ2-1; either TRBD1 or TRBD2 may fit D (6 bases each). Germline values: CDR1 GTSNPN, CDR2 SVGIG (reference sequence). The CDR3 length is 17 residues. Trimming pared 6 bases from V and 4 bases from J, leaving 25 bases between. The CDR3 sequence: CACRPTEWGATYNEQFF. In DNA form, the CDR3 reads TGTGCCTGTCGCCCCACGGAATGGGGGGCTACTTACAATGAGCAGTTCTTC.

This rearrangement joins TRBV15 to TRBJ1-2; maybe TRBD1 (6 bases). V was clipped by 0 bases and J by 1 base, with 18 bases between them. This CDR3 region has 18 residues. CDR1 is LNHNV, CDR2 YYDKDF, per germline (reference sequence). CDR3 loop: CATSRDGGPGFGNYGYTF. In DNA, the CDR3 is TGTGCCACCAGCAGAGACGGGGGGCCAGGGTTCGGTAACTATGGCTACACCTTC.

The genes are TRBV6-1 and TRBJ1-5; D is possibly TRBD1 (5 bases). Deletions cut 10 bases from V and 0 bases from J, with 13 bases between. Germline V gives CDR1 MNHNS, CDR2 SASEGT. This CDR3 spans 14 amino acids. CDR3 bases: TGTGCCACCTCCGGGACTCTTAGCAATCAGCCCCAGCATTTT. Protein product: CATSGTLSNQPQHF.

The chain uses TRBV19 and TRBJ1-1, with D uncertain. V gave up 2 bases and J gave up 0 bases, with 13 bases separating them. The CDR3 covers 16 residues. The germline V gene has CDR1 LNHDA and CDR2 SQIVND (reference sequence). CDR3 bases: TGTGCCAGTAGTATACGTTCCTCCGACGTGAACACTGAAGCTTTCTTT. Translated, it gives CASSIRSSDVNTEAFF. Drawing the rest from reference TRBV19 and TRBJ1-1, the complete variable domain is DGGITQSPKYLFRKEGQNVTLSCEQNLNHDAMYWYRQDPGQGLRLIYYSQIVNDFQKGDIAEGYSVSREKKESFPLTVTSAQKNPTAFYLCASSIRSSDVNTEAFFGQGTRLTVV.

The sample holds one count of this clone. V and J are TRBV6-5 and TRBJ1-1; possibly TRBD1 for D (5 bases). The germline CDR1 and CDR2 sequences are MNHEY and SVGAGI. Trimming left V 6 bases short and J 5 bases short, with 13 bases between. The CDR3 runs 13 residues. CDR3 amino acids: CASRTPTETEAFF. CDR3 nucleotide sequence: TGTGCCAGCAGAACCCCGACAGAGACTGAAGCTTTCTTT.

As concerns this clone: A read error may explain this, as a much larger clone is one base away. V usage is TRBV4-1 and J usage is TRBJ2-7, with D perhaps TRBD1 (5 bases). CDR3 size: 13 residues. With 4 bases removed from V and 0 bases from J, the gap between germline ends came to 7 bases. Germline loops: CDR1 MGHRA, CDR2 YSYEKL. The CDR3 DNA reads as TGCGCCAGCAGCCCGGACAACTCCTACGAGCAGTACTTC. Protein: CASSPDNSYEQYF.

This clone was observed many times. CDR3 coding DNA: TGTGCCAGTAGTATCCGAGAGTACACTGAAGCTTTCTTT. It specifies CASSIREYTEAFF. The genes are TRBV19 and TRBJ1-1; D is unresolved. CDR3 length: 13 amino acids. CDR1 and CDR2 (germline): LNHDA, SQIVND (reference sequence). V was trimmed by 3 bases and J by 3 bases, leaving 8 bases between them.

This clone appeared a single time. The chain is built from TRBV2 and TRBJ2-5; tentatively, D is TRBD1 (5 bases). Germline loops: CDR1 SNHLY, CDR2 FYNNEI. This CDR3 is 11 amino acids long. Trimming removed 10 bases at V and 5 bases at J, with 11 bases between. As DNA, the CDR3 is TGTGCCACGGCTTACAGGGAGACCCAGTACTTC. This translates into CATAYRETQYF.

The DNA for the CDR3 is TGTGCCAGCAGCACGCTTGGCGGACATGAGCAGTTCTTC. It specifies CASSTLGGHEQFF. V and J are TRBV9 and TRBJ2-1, with D uncertain. Germline CDR1 is SGDLS and CDR2 is YYNGEE. This CDR3 has 13 residues. V was trimmed by 4 bases and J by 8 bases, leaving 13 bases between them.

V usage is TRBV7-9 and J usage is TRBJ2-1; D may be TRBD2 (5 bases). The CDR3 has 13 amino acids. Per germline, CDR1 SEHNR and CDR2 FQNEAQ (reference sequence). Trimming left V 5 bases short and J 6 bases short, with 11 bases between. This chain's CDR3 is CASSPLASNEQFF. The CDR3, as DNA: TGTGCCAGCAGCCCCCTAGCATCCAATGAGCAGTTCTTC.

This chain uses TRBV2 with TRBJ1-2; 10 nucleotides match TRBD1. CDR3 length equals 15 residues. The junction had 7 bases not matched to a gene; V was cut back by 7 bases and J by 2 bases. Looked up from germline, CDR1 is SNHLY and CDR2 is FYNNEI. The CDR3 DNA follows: TGTGCCAGCAACCAGGACAGGGGGGGAAACTATGGCTACACCTTC. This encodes CASNQDRGGNYGYTF.

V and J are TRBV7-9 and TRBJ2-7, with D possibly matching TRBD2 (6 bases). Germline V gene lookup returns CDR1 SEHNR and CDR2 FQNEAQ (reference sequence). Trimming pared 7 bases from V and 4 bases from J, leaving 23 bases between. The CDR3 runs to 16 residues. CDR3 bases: TGTGCCAGCATCCAAGGGATCTCCTCGGGAGCGTACGAGCAGTACTTC. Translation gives CASIQGISSGAYEQYF.

CDR3 loop: CASSSTLRTGSSNEQFF. CDR3 DNA: TGCGCCAGCAGCTCTACTTTAAGGACAGGGTCGTCCAATGAGCAGTTCTTC. V and J are TRBV5-1 and TRBJ2-1; TRBD1 matches 8 bases. This CDR3 region has 17 residues. With 3 bases clipped from V and 6 bases from J, the junction kept 14 bases outside the gene matches. Germline values: CDR1 SGHRS, CDR2 YFSETQ.

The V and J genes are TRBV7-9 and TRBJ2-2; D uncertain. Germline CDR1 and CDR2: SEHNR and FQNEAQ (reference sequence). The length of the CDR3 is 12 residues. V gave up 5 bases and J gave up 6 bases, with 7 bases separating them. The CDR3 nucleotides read TGTGCCAGCAGCCTCGAAGCCGGGGAGCTGTTTTTT. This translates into CASSLEAGELFF.

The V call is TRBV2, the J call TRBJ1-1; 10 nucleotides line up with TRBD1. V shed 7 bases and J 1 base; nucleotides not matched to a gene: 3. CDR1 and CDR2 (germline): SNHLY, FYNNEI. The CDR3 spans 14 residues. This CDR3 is CASMGQGKNTEAFF. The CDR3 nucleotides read TGTGCCAGCATGGGACAGGGGAAGAACACTGAAGCTTTCTTT. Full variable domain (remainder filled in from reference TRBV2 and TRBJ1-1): EPEVTQTPSHQVTQMGQEVILRCVPISNHLYFYWYRQILGQKVEFLVSFYNNEISEKSEIFDDQFSVERPDGSNFTLKIRSTKLEDSAMYFCASMGQGKNTEAFFGQGTRLTVV.

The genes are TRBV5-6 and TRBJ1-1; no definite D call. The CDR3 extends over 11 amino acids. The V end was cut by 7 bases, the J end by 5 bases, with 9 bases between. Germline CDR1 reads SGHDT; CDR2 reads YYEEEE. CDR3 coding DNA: TGTGCCAGCGAAAGGGATACTGAAGCTTTCTTT. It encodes CASERDTEAFF.

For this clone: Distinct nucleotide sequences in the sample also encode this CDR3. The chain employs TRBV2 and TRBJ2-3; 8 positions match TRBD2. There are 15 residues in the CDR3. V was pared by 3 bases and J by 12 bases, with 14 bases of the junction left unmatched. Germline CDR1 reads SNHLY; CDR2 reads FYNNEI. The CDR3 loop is CASSEYRGGLLLQYF. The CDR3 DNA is TGTGCCAGCAGTGAGTATCGGGGGGGGCTTTTACTACAGTATTTT.

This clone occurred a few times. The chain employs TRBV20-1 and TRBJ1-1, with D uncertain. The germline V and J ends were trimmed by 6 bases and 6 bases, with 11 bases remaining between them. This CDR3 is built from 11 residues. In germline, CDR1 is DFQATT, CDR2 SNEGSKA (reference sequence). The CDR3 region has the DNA TGCAGTGCCAAAGTTTCGGCTGAAGCTTTCTTT. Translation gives CSAKVSAEAFF.

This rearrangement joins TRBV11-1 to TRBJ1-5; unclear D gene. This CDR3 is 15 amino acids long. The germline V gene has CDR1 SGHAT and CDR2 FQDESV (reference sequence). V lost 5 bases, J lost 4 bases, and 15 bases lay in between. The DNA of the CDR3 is TGTGCCAGCAGCGACACATCGGACCGGAATCAGCCCCAGCATTTT. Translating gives CASSDTSDRNQPQHF.

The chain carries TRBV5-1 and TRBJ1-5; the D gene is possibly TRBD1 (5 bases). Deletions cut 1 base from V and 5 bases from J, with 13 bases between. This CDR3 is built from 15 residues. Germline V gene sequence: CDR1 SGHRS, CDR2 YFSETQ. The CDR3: CASSLSGGAYQPQHF. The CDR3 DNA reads TGCGCCAGCAGCTTGAGTGGGGGAGCATATCAGCCCCAGCATTTT.

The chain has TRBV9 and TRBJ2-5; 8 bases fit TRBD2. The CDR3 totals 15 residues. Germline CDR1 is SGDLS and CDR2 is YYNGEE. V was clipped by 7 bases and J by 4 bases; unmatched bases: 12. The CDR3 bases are TGTGCCAGCGGTTCAGGGGAGCGGGGGATAGAGACCCAGTACTTC. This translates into CASGSGERGIETQYF.

CDR3 region: CASSRTGAYEQYF. Written as DNA, the CDR3 is TGTGCCAGCAGCCGGACAGGGGCCTACGAGCAGTACTTC. This rearrangement joins TRBV5-5 to TRBJ2-7; 9 bases agree with TRBD1. Trimming at V came to 4 bases and at J to 2 bases, leaving 1 base not matched to a gene. Per the germline V gene, CDR1 is SGHKS and CDR2 is YYEKEE (reference sequence). This CDR3 comprises 13 residues.

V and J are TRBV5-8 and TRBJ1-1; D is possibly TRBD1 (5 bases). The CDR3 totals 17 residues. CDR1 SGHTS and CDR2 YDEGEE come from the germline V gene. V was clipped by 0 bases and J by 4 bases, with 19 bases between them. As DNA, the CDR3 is TGTGCCAGCAGCTTGGGAATTGTTACATCAGGGAGCACTGAAGCTTTCTTT. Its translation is CASSLGIVTSGSTEAFF.

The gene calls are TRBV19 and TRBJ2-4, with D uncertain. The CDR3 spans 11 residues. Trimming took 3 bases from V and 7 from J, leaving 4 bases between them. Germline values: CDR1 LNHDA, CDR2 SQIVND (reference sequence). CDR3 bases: TGTGCCAGTAGTATCACGAACATTCAGTACTTC. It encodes CASSITNIQYF. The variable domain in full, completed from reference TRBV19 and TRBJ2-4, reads DGGITQSPKYLFRKEGQNVTLSCEQNLNHDAMYWYRQDPGQGLRLIYYSQIVNDFQKGDIAEGYSVSREKKESFPLTVTSAQKNPTAFYLCASSITNIQYFGAGTRLSVL.

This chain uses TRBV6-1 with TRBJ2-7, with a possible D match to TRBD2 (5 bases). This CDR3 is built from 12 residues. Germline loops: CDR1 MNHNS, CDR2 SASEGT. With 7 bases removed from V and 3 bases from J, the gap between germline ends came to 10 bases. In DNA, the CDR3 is TGTGCCAGCAATAACGGGGTCTACGAGCAGTACTTC. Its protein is CASNNGVYEQYF.